Listed below are T cell receptor beta chains from one sample, sequenced in a study of blood T cell repertoires in COVID-19. TCRdb's copy holds only in-frame clones and misses some; the assay was immunoSEQ multiplex PCR. The sample contains around 56,000 clones, more than 60% of which appear only once. Specimen: peripheral blood. These TCRs come from a woman aged 50 to 65 with active or convalescent COVID-19. The CDR3 runs from the conserved cysteine through the conserved F or W. D genes are given only for firm matches.

TRBV9	TRBJ2-1	.	CASSVSASSYNEQFF
TRBV23-1	TRBJ2-2	.	CASPSRINFPHINTGELFF
TRBV5-5	TRBJ2-1	TRBD1	CASSPPPQGASNEQFF
TRBV2	TRBJ2-5	TRBD1	CASSPFTGGAETQYF
TRBV14	TRBJ2-7	TRBD1	CASSLSRGRLDPEQYF
TRBV5-1	TRBJ1-3	TRBD1	CASSWDSLSGNTIYF
TRBV12-5	TRBJ2-5	TRBD1	CASGRTGLETQYF
TRBV10-1	TRBJ2-3	TRBD2	CASSSFTGLAGFTDTQYF
TRBV19	TRBJ1-4	TRBD1	CASSRGPGTGLEKLFF
TRBV29-1	TRBJ2-1	.	CSVEDLAQGGNEQFF
TRBV4-1	TRBJ2-6	.	CASSQVEGMAGANVLTF
TRBV5-1	TRBJ2-7	.	CASSLTGSSYEQYF
TRBV6-4	TRBJ1-6	.	CASSDSVGAGSPLHF
TRBV10-3	TRBJ2-5	.	CAISPRGGETQYF
TRBV24-1	TRBJ2-6	.	CATSEPQGVYGANVLTF
TRBV27	TRBJ1-2	TRBD1	CASSIRTGTNYGYTF
TRBV5-1	TRBJ2-3	.	CASSLAFGDTQYF
TRBV3-1/TRBV3-2	TRBJ2-7	TRBD1	CASSPSWDRVYEQYF
TRBV12-3/TRBV12-4	TRBJ1-1	.	CASSLKGSTEAFF